This TCR beta chain comes out of a study of T-cell memory formation after mild COVID-19. Points from the study as a whole: Pre-infection memory harbored some responding clones, suggesting cross-reactive memory joined. Those CD4+ clones that contracted were mainly in CM and EM (CD8+ ones in EMRA).

The sample holds a few counts of this clonotype. Antigen: not known. The germline CDR1 and CDR2 sequences are ENHRY and SYGVKD. Between the trimmed V and J ends, which lost 6 bases and 8 bases, there was a span of 16 bases. The CDR3 is 13 amino acids. 5'RACE with constant-segment primers yielded barcoded, UMI-tagged TCR alpha and TCR beta cDNA libraries. MiXCR, run by TCRdb on the 5' RACE reads, gives a single entry per CDR3 protein. The sample has 430,000 or so distinct CDR3 sequences, approximately 25% seen once; the top ten hold around 13%. Sequencing was carried out using PBMCs or a T cell subset sorted from them (not recorded which). The sequence was collected from an adult woman who had mild COVID-19 (a few samples of this study predate the infection). Cell type and time point are not known. This chain links TRBV10-3 with TRBJ1-2, with D possibly matching TRBD1 (5 bases). CDR3 region: CAISRDLGQGYTF. The CDR3 coding sequence is TGTGCCATCAGCCGGGACCTCGGGCAAGGCTACACCTTC.